The T cell receptor beta chain under discussion was sequenced for a study of CD8 T cells in Susac syndrome. After extraction with the RNeasy kit, roughly 0.45 to 1 ug of the RNA was reverse transcribed using random hexamers. From the immunoSEQ multiplex PCR reads, TCRdb called clonotypes with MiXCR, one entry per CDR3 protein. This table holds some 160,000 distinct CDR3 sequences, 85% to 95% found once. Germline lookup yields CDR1 DFQATT and CDR2 SNEGSKA (reference sequence). The CDR3 consists of 16 residues. V was cut by 3 bases and J by 4 bases, with 20 bases left in between. The TCR sequence derives from a human donor with Susac syndrome. Specimen: CD4+ T cells from PBMCs. This sequence joins TRBV20-1 and TRBJ2-3; D unclear. The CDR3, as DNA: TGCAGTGCTAGTGGCACCGGGCCCCGTGTAGCAGATACGCAGTATTTT. It codes for CSASGTGPRVADTQYF.